A selection of T cell receptor beta chains follows, all from one sample in a study of T cell responses to AZD1222 COVID-19 vaccine. Sequencing was performed with immunoSEQ multiplex PCR; in TCRdb, only in-frame clones are kept and a portion is missing. The data show under 200,000 clones, about 91% seen once. The input for sequencing was peripheral blood, taken 28 days after the second AZD1222 dose. These receptors came from an adult who received the AZD1222 COVID-19 vaccine. Each CDR3 is given with its conserved first and last residue. Each record gives: V gene, D gene, clone size, J gene, CDR3 DNA, CDR3 protein. A D gene is named only where the DNA matches it firmly. Where a row states a size, it is once, few, many or the class of an expanded clone; other rows omit it.

TRBV25-1	TRBD1	-	TRBJ1-2	TGTGCCAGCAGATTAACAGGGGGCTATGGCTACACCTTC	CASRLTGGYGYTF
TRBV7-9	-	-	TRBJ1-3	TGTGCCAGCAGCTCCCTTGCTGGAAACACCATATATTTT	CASSSLAGNTIYF
TRBV7-3	-	-	TRBJ1-1	TGTGCCAGCAGCTTAGAGGCGAACACTGAAGCTTTCTTT	CASSLEANTEAFF
TRBV7-9	-	-	TRBJ1-2	TGTGCCAGCAGCTCCTCGACCTTGGAGTCCAACTATGGCTACACCTTC	CASSSSTLESNYGYTF
TRBV13	-	-	TRBJ2-7	TGTGCCAGCAGCCAAAGGGGTTCCTACGAGCAGTACTTC	CASSQRGSYEQYF
TRBV18	TRBD1	-	TRBJ1-2	TGTGCCAGCTCACCAGACAGGGGTGGCACGGGCTACACCTTC	CASSPDRGGTGYTF
TRBV27	TRBD1	-	TRBJ1-6	TGTGCCAGCAGCGAAGATGACAGGGACAATTCACCCCTCCACTTT	CASSEDDRDNSPLHF
TRBV29-1	-	once	TRBJ1-2	TGCAGCGTTGATTCGGGGTGGGATGGCTACACCTTC	CSVDSGWDGYTF
TRBV9	TRBD2	-	TRBJ2-6	TGTGCCAGCAGCACCCGACTAGCGGGAGGGCCTGGGGCCAACGTCCTGACTTTC	CASSTRLAGGPGANVLTF
TRBV24-1	-	-	TRBJ1-2	TGTGCCACCAGTGATTTGCACGGCTATGGCTACACCTTC	CATSDLHGYGYTF
TRBV25-1	-	-	TRBJ1-2	TGTGCCAGCAGTGGCTTAATGGGGGTGGATGGCTACACCTTC	CASSGLMGVDGYTF
TRBV7-9	-	-	TRBJ1-2	TGTGCCAGCAGCTTGCCGGGGAGCTATGGCTACACCTTC	CASSLPGSYGYTF
TRBV6-5	-	-	TRBJ2-5	TGTGCCAGCAGTAAACAAGACTTCGCCAAAGAGACCCAGTACTTC	CASSKQDFAKETQYF
TRBV29-1	TRBD2	-	TRBJ2-5	TGCAGCGTTGTCTATCTAGGGACTAGCGGAGAGACCCAGTACTTC	CSVVYLGTSGETQYF
TRBV19	-	-	TRBJ2-6	TGTGCCAGTACGCCTACTAGGCGAGCTGGGGCCAACGTCCTGACTTTC	CASTPTRRAGANVLTF
TRBV7-2	-	-	TRBJ1-2	TGTGCCAGCAGCTCGGGACCTTATGGCTACACCTTC	CASSSGPYGYTF
TRBV7-9	-	-	TRBJ2-1	TGTGCCAGCAGCTACCGGGACGCTTCCAATGAGCAGTTCTTC	CASSYRDASNEQFF
TRBV5-1	-	-	TRBJ2-6	TGCGCCAGCAGCTTGAGTGGGGTCTCTGGGGCCAACGTCCTGACTTTC	CASSLSGVSGANVLTF
TRBV3-1/TRBV3-2	-	-	TRBJ1-4	TGTGCCAGCAGCCAAGGGAGGTCTCAGGGGAATGAAAAACTGTTTTTT	CASSQGRSQGNEKLFF
TRBV18	-	-	TRBJ1-5	TGTGCCAGCTCACTTCTTGGGGACGGAGTTACCTATAGCAATCAGCCCCAGCATTTT	CASSLLGDGVTYSNQPQHF
TRBV29-1	-	-	TRBJ1-3	TGCAGCGTTGTCCCGACTGGAAACACCATATATTTT	CSVVPTGNTIYF
TRBV2	-	-	TRBJ1-6	TGTGCCAGCAGTGAGGAACGTCGGGGGCAAACACCCCTCCACTTT	CASSEERRGQTPLHF
TRBV5-1	-	-	TRBJ2-1	TGCGCCAGCAGCTCTTCCGGGACCCCCAATGAGCAGTTCTTC	CASSSSGTPNEQFF
TRBV11-2	-	-	TRBJ2-7	TGTGCCAGCAGCCACGCTAGCGATGGGTACGAGCAGTACTTC	CASSHASDGYEQYF
TRBV4-3	-	-	TRBJ2-6	TGCGCCAGCAGCCAGCGAGAGGCTGGGGCCAACGTCCTGACTTTC	CASSQREAGANVLTF
TRBV14	-	-	TRBJ2-1	TGTGCCAGCAGCCAAGTGTATGGAAGGGGCGATGAGCAGTTCTTC	CASSQVYGRGDEQFF
TRBV7-2	-	-	TRBJ2-3	TGTGCCAGCAGCGCTGACCCGCAAGATACGCAGTATTTT	CASSADPQDTQYF
TRBV25-1	-	once	TRBJ1-1	TGTGCCAGCAGCCGGCGAGGACAGCCATACGCTGAAGCTTTCTTT	CASSRRGQPYAEAFF
TRBV4-1	TRBD1	-	TRBJ1-4	TGCGCCAGCAGCCTGACAGGGGCCTATAATGAAAAACTGTTTTTT	CASSLTGAYNEKLFF
TRBV28	-	-	TRBJ2-3	TGTGCCAGCAGAGATACTAGTAGTGTACTTGGTACGCAGTATTTT	CASRDTSSVLGTQYF
TRBV5-8	TRBD1	-	TRBJ1-6	TGTGCCAGCAGCTGGACAGGGGGCGCGGAGGTTAGGTCACCCCTCCACTTT	CASSWTGGAEVRSPLHF
TRBV30	TRBD1	-	TRBJ1-1	TGTGCCTGGAGTGACCGACAGGGGGTAACTGAAGCTTTCTTT	CAWSDRQGVTEAFF
TRBV30	-	once	TRBJ1-2	TGTGCCTGGAGTGTAACTGGTTATGGCTACACCTTC	CAWSVTGYGYTF